These T cell receptor beta chains were read from a single sample in a study of cytomegalovirus exposure and HLA in healthy donors. TCRdb's copy holds only in-frame clones and misses some; the assay was immunoSEQ multiplex PCR. The table records 100,000 to 150,000 clones, about four fifths of them present only once. The sample taken for sequencing was PBMCs. Receptors originate from a woman aged 45 to 65 in good health and CMV-seropositive. Each CDR3 is given with its conserved first and last residue. Each record gives: CDR3 protein, CDR3 DNA, D gene, J gene, V gene, clone size. A D gene is named only where the DNA matches it firmly. Clone sizes are given selectively: once, few, many, or a class where the clone is expanded.

CDR3 protein: CASSPLRGPGNTIYF; CDR3 DNA: TGTGCCAGCAGCCCCCTCAGGGGACCTGGAAACACCATATATTTT; D gene: .; J gene: TRBJ1-3; V gene: TRBV7-6; clone size: .
CDR3 protein: CASSPRTDRTLAGGRDTQYF; CDR3 DNA: TGTGCCAGCAGCCCCAGGACAGATAGAACCCTAGCGGGGGGGCGTGATACGCAGTATTTT; D gene: TRBD2; J gene: TRBJ2-3; V gene: TRBV5-4; clone size: .
CDR3 protein: CASTNMQGTQNIQYF; CDR3 DNA: TGTGCCAGCACTAACATGCAGGGGACCCAAAACATTCAGTACTTC; D gene: .; J gene: TRBJ2-4; V gene: TRBV5-6; clone size: .
CDR3 protein: CASSPRGTEANQPQHF; CDR3 DNA: TGCGCCAGCAGCCCCCGCGGCACGGAGGCCAATCAGCCCCAGCATTTT; D gene: .; J gene: TRBJ1-5; V gene: TRBV4-1; clone size: .
CDR3 protein: CASSHDTLNTEAFF; CDR3 DNA: TGTGCCAGCAGTCACGACACTTTGAACACTGAAGCTTTCTTT; D gene: .; J gene: TRBJ1-1; V gene: TRBV6-5; clone size: .
CDR3 protein: CAISERANTGELFF; CDR3 DNA: TGTGCCATCAGTGAGCGAGCGAACACCGGGGAGCTGTTTTTT; D gene: .; J gene: TRBJ2-2; V gene: TRBV10-3; clone size: .
CDR3 protein: CASSPPGTGTYEQYF; CDR3 DNA: TGTGCCAGCTCACCACCCGGAACAGGGACCTACGAGCAGTACTTC; D gene: .; J gene: TRBJ2-7; V gene: TRBV18; clone size: .
CDR3 protein: CASSSRLGGDTQYF; CDR3 DNA: TGTGCCAGCAGCTCCCGGCTGGGGGGGGATACGCAGTATTTT; D gene: TRBD2; J gene: TRBJ2-3; V gene: TRBV7-2; clone size: once
CDR3 protein: CAWSVFPTSGRAKEQFF; CDR3 DNA: TGTGCCTGGAGTGTATTCCCCACTAGCGGGAGGGCAAAGGAGCAGTTCTTC; D gene: TRBD2; J gene: TRBJ2-1; V gene: TRBV30; clone size: .
CDR3 protein: CAPGTVEAFF; CDR3 DNA: TGTGCCCCCGGGACAGTTGAAGCTTTCTTT; D gene: .; J gene: TRBJ1-1; V gene: TRBV21-1; clone size: .
CDR3 protein: CSVTGGVPNEAFF; CDR3 DNA: TGCAGCGTTACAGGGGGCGTCCCAAATGAAGCTTTCTTT; D gene: TRBD1; J gene: TRBJ1-1; V gene: TRBV29-1; clone size: .
CDR3 protein: CASSPMTFSSSYEQYF; CDR3 DNA: TGTGCCAGCAGCCCAATGACTTTTTCAAGCTCCTACGAGCAGTACTTC; D gene: .; J gene: TRBJ2-7; V gene: TRBV28; clone size: .
CDR3 protein: CASSSGGGELFF; CDR3 DNA: TGTGCCAGCAGCTCAGGAGGCGGGGAGCTGTTTTTT; D gene: .; J gene: TRBJ2-2; V gene: TRBV5-4; clone size: .
CDR3 protein: CASGSTDANEKLFF; CDR3 DNA: TGTGCCAGCGGCTCGACAGATGCTAATGAAAAACTGTTTTTT; D gene: .; J gene: TRBJ1-4; V gene: TRBV2; clone size: few
CDR3 protein: CATREGSQAYGYTF; CDR3 DNA: TGTGCCACCCGGGAAGGGTCCCAGGCCTATGGCTACACCTTC; D gene: .; J gene: TRBJ1-2; V gene: TRBV10-3; clone size: once
CDR3 protein: CASVLGQGGEAFF; CDR3 DNA: TGCGCCAGTGTGTTAGGACAGGGGGGTGAAGCTTTCTTT; D gene: TRBD1; J gene: TRBJ1-1; V gene: TRBV5-1; clone size: .
CDR3 protein: CASSLGGGRAGELFF; CDR3 DNA: TGTGCCAGCAGCTTAGGGGGCGGGAGGGCCGGGGAGCTGTTTTTT; D gene: TRBD2; J gene: TRBJ2-2; V gene: TRBV7-8; clone size: .
CDR3 protein: CAIRTSRSTDTQYF; CDR3 DNA: TGTGCCATCAGAACTAGCCGTAGCACAGATACGCAGTATTTT; D gene: .; J gene: TRBJ2-3; V gene: TRBV10-3; clone size: .
CDR3 protein: CASSLEPTDTQYF; CDR3 DNA: TGTGCCAGCAGCTTAGAGCCGACAGATACGCAGTATTTT; D gene: .; J gene: TRBJ2-3; V gene: TRBV7-8; clone size: .
CDR3 protein: CASSEGGQGLRGYTF; CDR3 DNA: TGTGCCAGCAGTGAAGGGGGACAGGGGTTGAGGGGCTACACCTTC; D gene: TRBD1; J gene: TRBJ1-2; V gene: TRBV2; clone size: .